The 10 T cell receptor beta chains listed next were all sequenced from one sample in a study of CD8 T cells in ankylosing spondylitis. TCRdb independently ran MiXCR on the 5' RACE reads; one entry per CDR3 protein. The data contain 200,000 to 300,000 distinct CDR3 sequences, roughly a tenth of them singletons. Sequences were obtained from blood, either unsorted or a sorted T cell fraction (not recorded which). The receptors come from a male donor with ankylosing spondylitis or in good health (not recorded which).

This clonotype has at least ten counts. The chain combines TRBV6-1 with TRBJ2-1; 13 nucleotides match TRBD2. The CDR3 totals 15 residues. Germline-derived CDR1 and CDR2 are MNHNS and SASEGT. V lost 5 bases to trimming and J lost 4 bases; unmatched junction nucleotides: 2. CDR3 amino acids: CASSRGLAGYNEQFF. The CDR3 DNA is TGTGCCAGCAGTCGGGGACTAGCGGGGTACAATGAGCAGTTCTTC.

This clonotype has ten or more counts. CDR3 in amino acids: CSARGSGRAGFETQYF. The CDR3 region has the DNA TGCAGTGCTAGGGGTAGCGGGAGGGCCGGTTTTGAGACCCAGTACTTC. The chain joins TRBV20-1 to TRBJ2-5, with TRBD2 matching over 11 bases. V lost 3 bases to trimming and J lost 5 bases; unmatched junction nucleotides: 11. This CDR3 is built from 16 residues. CDR1 is DFQATT, CDR2 SNEGSKA, per germline (reference sequence).

The sample holds many counts of this clonotype. The chain uses TRBV10-3 and TRBJ2-1, with D perhaps given as TRBD1 or TRBD2 (5 bases each). This CDR3 comprises 13 residues. V was clipped by 10 bases and J by 7 bases, with 17 bases between them. The germline CDR1 and CDR2 sequences are ENHRY and SYGVKD. The CDR3 sequence: CATRTLGTNEQFF. In nucleotides, the CDR3 is TGTGCCACCCGGACATTGGGGACGAATGAGCAGTTCTTC.

A remark on this clonotype: At one end, the junction sequence differs from germline, possibly due to a read error. V usage is TRBV23-1 and J usage is TRBJ2-2, with D possibly TRBD2 on 5 matching bases. TRBV23-1 is designated an ORF whose function remains uncertain. The CDR3 covers 15 residues. CDR3 DNA: TGCGCCAGCAGCCACGACATCAGTGGGCTCCGGGGAGCTGTTTTT. Protein: CASSHDISGLRGAVF.

This clonotype was seen a handful of times. The chain is built from TRBV30 and TRBJ1-5; D is perhaps TRBD1 (6 bases). Trimming cost V 2 bases and J 7 bases, with 12 bases left between them. This CDR3 is 13 amino acids long. Germline V gene data show CDR1 as GTSNPN and CDR2 as SVGIG (reference sequence). CDR3 amino acids: CAWSTGLGQPQHF. The CDR3 nucleotides read TGTGCCTGGAGTACAGGGTTAGGACAGCCCCAGCATTTT.

The sample holds many counts of this clonotype. The chain links TRBV4-1 to TRBJ2-3, with 11 nucleotides matching TRBD2. Germline V gives CDR1 MGHRA, CDR2 YSYEKL. V lost 0 bases, J lost 8 bases, and 7 bases stayed unmatched. The CDR3 is 16 amino acids. CDR3 sequence reads: CASSQDKRGLAGTQYF. The CDR3 region has the DNA TGCGCCAGCAGCCAAGATAAACGAGGACTAGCGGGTACGCAGTATTTT.

There are many counts of this clonotype. The chain links TRBV20-1 to TRBJ1-5, with D unclear. Trimming cost V 5 bases and J 0 bases, with 8 bases left between them. The germline V gene has CDR1 DFQATT and CDR2 SNEGSKA (reference sequence). The CDR3 totals 13 residues. The CDR3 spells CSAGDHSNQPQHF. The DNA of the CDR3 is TGCAGTGCTGGGGATCATAGCAATCAGCCCCAGCATTTT.

This clonotype occurred many times. The chain carries TRBV12-3 or TRBV12-4 and TRBJ2-7, with 8 bases identical to TRBD1. This CDR3 contains 13 residues. Trimming took 8 bases from V and 1 from J; bases not matched to a gene: 4. The DNA of the CDR3 is TGTGCCAGCGGGACAGGTTTTTCCTACGAGCAGTACTTC. It yields the protein CASGTGFSYEQYF.

This clonotype was seen ten or more times. The chain recombines TRBV5-1 with TRBJ1-2; D is undetermined. The CDR3 is made up of 14 amino acids. V lost 1 base to trimming and J lost 8 bases, with 15 bases between them. The germline V gene encodes CDR1 SGHRS and CDR2 YFSETQ. The DNA of the CDR3 is TGCGCCAGCAGCTTGATAGCAGGCCTAGGAGGCTACACCTTC. It specifies CASSLIAGLGGYTF.

This clonotype has at least ten counts. The rearrangement uses TRBV3-1 and TRBJ2-5; D remains ambiguous. Germline V gene sequence: CDR1 LGHDT, CDR2 YNNKEL (reference sequence). This CDR3 is built from 16 residues. With 0 bases removed from V and 5 bases from J, the gap between germline ends came to 16 bases. The CDR3 reads CASSQEITPNAETQYF. The DNA of the CDR3 is TGTGCCAGCAGCCAAGAAATAACCCCCAACGCCGAGACCCAGTACTTC.